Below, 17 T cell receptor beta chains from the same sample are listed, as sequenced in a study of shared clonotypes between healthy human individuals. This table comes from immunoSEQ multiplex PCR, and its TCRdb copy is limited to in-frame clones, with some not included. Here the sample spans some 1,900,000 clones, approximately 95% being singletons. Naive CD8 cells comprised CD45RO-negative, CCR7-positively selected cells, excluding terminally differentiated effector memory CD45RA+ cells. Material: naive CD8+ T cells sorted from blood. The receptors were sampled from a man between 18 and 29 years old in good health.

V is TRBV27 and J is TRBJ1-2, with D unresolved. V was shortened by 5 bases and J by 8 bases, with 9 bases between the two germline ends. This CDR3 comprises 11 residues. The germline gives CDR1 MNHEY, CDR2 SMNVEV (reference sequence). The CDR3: CASSAGGGYTF. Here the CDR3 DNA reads TGTGCCAGCAGTGCGGGAGGAGGCTACACCTTC.

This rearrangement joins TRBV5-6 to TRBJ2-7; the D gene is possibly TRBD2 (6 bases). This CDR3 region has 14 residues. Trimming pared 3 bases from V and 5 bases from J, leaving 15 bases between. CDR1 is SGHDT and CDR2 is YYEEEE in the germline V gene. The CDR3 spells CASSSEREHDEQYF. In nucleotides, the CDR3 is TGTGCCAGCAGCTCGGAACGGGAGCACGACGAGCAGTACTTC.

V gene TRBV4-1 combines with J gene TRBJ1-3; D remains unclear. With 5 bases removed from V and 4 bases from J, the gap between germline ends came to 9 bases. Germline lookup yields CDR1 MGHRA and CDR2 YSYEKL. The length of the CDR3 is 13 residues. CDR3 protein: CASSGVPGNTIYF. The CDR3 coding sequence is TGCGCCAGCAGCGGGGTCCCCGGAAACACCATATATTTT.

The CDR3 loop reads CASSLFSSNYGYTF. CDR3 bases: TGTGCCAGCAGCTTGTTTAGCTCCAACTATGGCTACACCTTC. This sequence joins TRBV5-6 and TRBJ1-2; D is uncertain. This CDR3 comprises 14 residues. Trimming left V 1 base short and J 2 bases short, with 9 bases between. Germline CDR1 SGHDT, CDR2 YYEEEE.

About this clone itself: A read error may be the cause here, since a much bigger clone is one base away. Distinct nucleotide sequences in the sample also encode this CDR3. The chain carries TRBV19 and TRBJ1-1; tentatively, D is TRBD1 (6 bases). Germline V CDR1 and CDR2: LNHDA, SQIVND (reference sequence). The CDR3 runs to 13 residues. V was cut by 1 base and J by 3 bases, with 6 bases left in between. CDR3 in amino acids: CASSIGGHTEAFF. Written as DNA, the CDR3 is TGTGCCAGTAGTATAGGGGGGCACACTGAAGCTTTCTTT.

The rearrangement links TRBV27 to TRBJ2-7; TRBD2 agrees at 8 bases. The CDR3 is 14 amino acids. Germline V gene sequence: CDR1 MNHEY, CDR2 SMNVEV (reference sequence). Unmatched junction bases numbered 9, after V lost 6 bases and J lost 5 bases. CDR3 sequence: CASRPGLVSHEQYF. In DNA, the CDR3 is TGTGCCAGCAGACCGGGACTAGTTTCCCACGAGCAGTACTTC.

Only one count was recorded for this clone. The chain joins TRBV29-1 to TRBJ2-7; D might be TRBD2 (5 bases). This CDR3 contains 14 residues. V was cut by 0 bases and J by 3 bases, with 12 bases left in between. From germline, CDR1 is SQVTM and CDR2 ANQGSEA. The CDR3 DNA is TGCAGCGTTGAAGATCCGGGAATCAGCTACGAGCAGTACTTC. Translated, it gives CSVEDPGISYEQYF.

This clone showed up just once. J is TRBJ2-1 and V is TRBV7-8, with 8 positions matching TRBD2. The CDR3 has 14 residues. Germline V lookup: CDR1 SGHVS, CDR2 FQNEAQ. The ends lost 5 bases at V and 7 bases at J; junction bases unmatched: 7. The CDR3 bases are TGTGCCAGCAGCCCCTGGGCTAGCGGGAATGAGCAGTTCTTC. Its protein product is CASSPWASGNEQFF.

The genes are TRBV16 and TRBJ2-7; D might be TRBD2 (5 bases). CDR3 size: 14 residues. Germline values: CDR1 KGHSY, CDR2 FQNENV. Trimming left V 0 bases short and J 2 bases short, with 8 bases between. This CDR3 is CASSQSEGTYEQYF. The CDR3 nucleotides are TGTGCCAGCAGCCAATCCGAGGGAACCTACGAGCAGTACTTC.

CDR3 sequence reads: CASSLTDVFEQFF. CDR3 in DNA: TGTGCCAGCAGTTTAACTGATGTTTTTGAGCAGTTCTTC. V gene TRBV27 combines with J gene TRBJ2-1; the D is unclear. The germline V gene encodes CDR1 MNHEY and CDR2 SMNVEV (reference sequence). V was trimmed by 2 bases and J by 9 bases, leaving 11 bases between them. The CDR3 has 13 residues.

The CDR3 bases are TGTGCCAGCGCACAGGGGGCTTACACTGAAGCTTTCTTT. Its protein is CASAQGAYTEAFF. V is TRBV2 and J is TRBJ1-1, with 9 bases lining up with TRBD1. Per germline, CDR1 SNHLY and CDR2 FYNNEI. The CDR3 has 13 amino acids. Trimming removed 8 bases from V and 3 bases from J; junction bases left unmatched: 4.

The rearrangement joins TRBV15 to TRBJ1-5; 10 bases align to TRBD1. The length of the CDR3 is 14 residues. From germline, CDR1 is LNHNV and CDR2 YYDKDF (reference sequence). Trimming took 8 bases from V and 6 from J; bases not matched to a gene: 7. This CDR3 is CATAGTGVVQPQHF. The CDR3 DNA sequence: TGTGCCACCGCCGGGACAGGGGTGGTTCAGCCCCAGCATTTT.

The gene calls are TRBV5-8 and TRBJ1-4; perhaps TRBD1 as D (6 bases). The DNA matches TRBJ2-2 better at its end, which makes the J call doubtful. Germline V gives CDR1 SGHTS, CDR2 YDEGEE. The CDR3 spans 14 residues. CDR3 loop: CASSLDRDGGELFF. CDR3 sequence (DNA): TGTGCCAGCAGCTTGGACAGGGACGGGGGGGAGCTGTTTTTT.

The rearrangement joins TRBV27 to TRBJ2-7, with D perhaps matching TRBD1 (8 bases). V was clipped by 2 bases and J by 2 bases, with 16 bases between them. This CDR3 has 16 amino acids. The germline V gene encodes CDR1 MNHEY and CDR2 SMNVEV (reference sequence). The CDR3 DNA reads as TGTGCCAGCAGTTTAATTACAGGGGGGGAGGCCTACGAGCAGTACTTC. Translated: CASSLITGGEAYEQYF.

CDR3 in amino acids: CASSEIQLADYEQYF. CDR3 nucleotide sequence: TGTGCCAGCAGTGAAATTCAACTAGCGGACTACGAGCAGTACTTC. The J gene is TRBJ2-7, the V gene TRBV6-1; 8 bases are shared with TRBD2. This CDR3 has 15 amino acids. Trimming took 2 bases from V and 3 from J; bases not matched to a gene: 6. Germline loops: CDR1 MNHNS, CDR2 SASEGT.

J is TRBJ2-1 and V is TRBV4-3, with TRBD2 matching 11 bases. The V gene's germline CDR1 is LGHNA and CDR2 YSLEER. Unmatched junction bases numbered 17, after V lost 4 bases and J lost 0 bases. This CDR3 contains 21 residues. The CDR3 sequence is CASSPFLELAGGPSSYNEQFF. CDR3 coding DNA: TGCGCCAGCAGCCCCTTTTTGGAGCTAGCGGGAGGACCCAGCTCCTACAATGAGCAGTTCTTC.

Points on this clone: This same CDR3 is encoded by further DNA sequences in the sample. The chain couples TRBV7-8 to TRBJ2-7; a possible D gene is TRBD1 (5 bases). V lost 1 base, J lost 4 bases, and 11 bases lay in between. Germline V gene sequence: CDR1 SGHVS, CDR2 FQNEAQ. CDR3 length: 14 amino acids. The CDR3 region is CASSLDPGPYEQYF. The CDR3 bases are TGTGCCAGCAGCTTAGATCCAGGGCCTTACGAGCAGTACTTC.